This T cell receptor beta chain was captured in a study of shared clonotypes between healthy human individuals. Deletions cut 1 base from V and 7 bases from J, with 9 bases between. The CDR3 spans 13 residues. Germline V CDR1 and CDR2: SGHRS, YFSETQ. The naive CD8 population came from CD45RO-negative cells selected for CCR7, without terminally differentiated effector memory CD45RA+ cells. Profiled with immunoSEQ multiplex PCR; TCRdb holds only in-frame clones, not every one. This table holds some 2 million clones, about 95% found once. Sequenced material: naive CD8+ T cells sorted from blood. The clonotype originates from a man younger than 35 in good health. This chain connects TRBV5-1 to TRBJ2-1; the D gene is possibly TRBD1 (6 bases). The CDR3 protein is CASSLTGQNEQFF. CDR3 in DNA: TGCGCCAGCAGCTTGACAGGGCAGAATGAGCAGTTCTTC.